The clone carrying this T cell receptor (beta chain) was observed a few times. The antigen is not known. These data are taken from a study of CD8 T cells in ankylosing spondylitis. Study-wide findings and caveats: Researchers reportedly found disease-linked clones significantly enriched in matched ankylosing spondylitis synovial fluid. Blood of patients with ankylosing spondylitis appeared to be characterized by a TCR beta motif of roughly eight highly homologous variants. Previous work reported some of these motif variants in the synovial fluid and blood of reactive arthritis.

TCRdb called the 5' RACE reads again in MiXCR, with one record for every CDR3 protein. Among 200,000 or so distinct CDR3 sequences listed, around 13% were seen once. CDR1 DFQATT and CDR2 SNEGSKA come from the germline V gene (reference sequence). The CDR3 sequence is 15 residues long. V lost 4 bases and J lost 5, with 18 bases in between. V gene TRBV20-1 combines with J gene TRBJ2-1, with a possible D match to TRBD2 (5 bases). The sequence was obtained from a female donor with ankylosing spondylitis or in good health (not recorded which). The material sequenced was blood, either unsorted or a sorted T cell fraction (not recorded which). The CDR3 loop reads CSAITSASSHNEQFF. CDR3 DNA sequence: TGCAGTGCTATAACCTCGGCTAGCAGTCACAATGAGCAGTTCTTC.